The rows below give T cell receptor beta chains drawn from one sample of a study of human versus mouse CDR3 diversity and MHC coevolution. The table came from immunoSEQ multiplex PCR; TCRdb's copy has only in-frame clones and leaves some out. The repertoire holds about 81,000 clones, with about 93% as singletons. Sequencing was carried out using naive CD4+ T cells from blood. These receptors were taken from a person aged 25 to 75 in good health. CDR3s include the opening cysteine and the closing phenylalanine or tryptophan. A D gene is named only where the DNA matches it firmly. Where a row states a size, it is once, few, many or the class of an expanded clone; other rows omit it.

D gene | CDR3 length | J gene | V gene | clone size | CDR3 DNA | CDR3 protein
. | 14 | TRBJ1-1 | TRBV19 | . | TGTGCCAGTACCGTGGCGGGCGGATACACTGAAGCTTTCTTT | CASTVAGGYTEAFF
TRBD1 | 15 | TRBJ1-4 | TRBV19 | . | TGTGCCAGTAGTCTCCTCAGGGGGTCCTATGAAAAACTGTTTTTT | CASSLLRGSYEKLFF
. | 16 | TRBJ1-4 | TRBV18 | . | TGTGCCAGCTCACCTGGGGCAGGGCGAACTAATGAAAAACTGTTTTTT | CASSPGAGRTNEKLFF
TRBD2 | 13 | TRBJ2-1 | TRBV7-2 | . | TGTGCCAGCAGCTTAATGAGGGAGGGTGAGCAGTTCTTC | CASSLMREGEQFF
TRBD1 | 13 | TRBJ1-5 | TRBV27 | once | TGTGCCAGCAGTGACAGGGCCAATCAGCCCCAGCATTTT | CASSDRANQPQHF
. | 14 | TRBJ1-1 | TRBV28 | . | TGTGCCAGCAGCACCCTTGGGGCACACACTGAAGCTTTCTTT | CASSTLGAHTEAFF
. | 12 | TRBJ1-6 | TRBV14 | . | TGTGCCAGCAGCCAACAGGTTTCACCCCTCCACTTT | CASSQQVSPLHF
. | 15 | TRBJ2-3 | TRBV27 | once | TGTGCCAGCACTCTCTTGGGGGGGCCGGTAGATACGCAGTATTTT | CASTLLGGPVDTQYF
. | 16 | TRBJ2-2 | TRBV9 | once | TGTGCCAGCAGCCCCTTTTCGACAGGGAACACCGGGGAGCTGTTTTTT | CASSPFSTGNTGELFF
. | 14 | TRBJ2-5 | TRBV28 | . | TGTGCCAGCAGCTTTTTACAGGGTTATAAGACCCAGTACTTC | CASSFLQGYKTQYF
. | 12 | TRBJ2-1 | TRBV19 | . | TGTGCCAGTAGTAACTTCCCCTATGAGCAGTTCTTC | CASSNFPYEQFF
TRBD1 | 14 | TRBJ2-2 | TRBV19 | . | TGTGCCAGTCAACCGGGACAGCACACCGGGGAGCTGTTTTTT | CASQPGQHTGELFF
. | 15 | TRBJ1-1 | TRBV7-2 | . | TGTGCCAGCAGCTTAGAACTCCAGGGGCTAACTGAAGCTTTCTTT | CASSLELQGLTEAFF
. | 13 | TRBJ1-5 | TRBV7-3 | . | TGTGCCAGCAGCGCTCACCGGGGTCAGCCCCAGCATTTT | CASSAHRGQPQHF
TRBD2 | 16 | TRBJ2-3 | TRBV7-2 | once | TGTGCCAGCAGCTCCCTGGGCGGGAGAGGGGCAGATACGCAGTATTTT | CASSSLGGRGADTQYF
TRBD1 | 15 | TRBJ1-3 | TRBV25-1 | . | TGTGCCAGCAGTGAACCGACAGGGAACGGAAACACCATATATTTT | CASSEPTGNGNTIYF
TRBD1 | 14 | TRBJ2-7 | TRBV5-1 | . | TGCGCCAGCGCTCCCGGGACAGGGGCGGACGAGCAGTACTTC | CASAPGTGADEQYF
TRBD1 | 15 | TRBJ2-7 | TRBV5-1 | . | TGCGCCAGCAGCGCGTGGGGGACAGCCTCGGGGGAGCAGTACTTC | CASSAWGTASGEQYF
. | 13 | TRBJ1-4 | TRBV5-4 | few | TGTGCCTCCCGTGGTACACAGAATGAAAAACTGTTTTTT | CASRGTQNEKLFF
. | 17 | TRBJ2-2 | TRBV9 | . | TGTGCCAGCAGCCCCTTTGCGGGACAGACGAACACCGGGGAGCTGTTTTTT | CASSPFAGQTNTGELFF
TRBD2 | 15 | TRBJ2-1 | TRBV19 | . | TGTGCCAGTAGTACCCTAGCGGCTGCCTACAATGAGCAGTTCTTC | CASSTLAAAYNEQFF
. | 16 | TRBJ2-1 | TRBV5-1 | . | TGCGCCAGCAGCTTGGATGGGGGCCCTTTCCCCAATGAGCAGTTCTTC | CASSLDGGPFPNEQFF
. | 14 | TRBJ1-4 | TRBV9 | once | TGTGCCAGCAGTGAGGGGGTAGGGAGTGAAAAACTGTTTTTT | CASSEGVGSEKLFF
. | 15 | TRBJ1-5 | TRBV7-2 | . | TGTGCCAGCAGCTTAGAGTGGGGCCCCAATCAGCCCCAGCATTTT | CASSLEWGPNQPQHF
. | 14 | TRBJ1-5 | TRBV19 | . | TGTGCCAGTAGTATACCGGGGGTGAGTCAGCCCCAGCATTTT | CASSIPGVSQPQHF
. | 12 | TRBJ2-7 | TRBV6-5 | . | TGTGCCAGCGGGGAGACCTTCTACGAGCAGTACTTC | CASGETFYEQYF
. | 14 | TRBJ1-6 | TRBV19 | . | TGTGCCAGTAGCCGACAGAACTATAATTCACCCCTCCACTTT | CASSRQNYNSPLHF
TRBD2 | 16 | TRBJ2-3 | TRBV5-6 | . | TGTGCCAGCAGATCTGCTAATGGCGGGAGTACTTATACGCAGTATTTT | CASRSANGGSTYTQYF
TRBD1 | 13 | TRBJ1-2 | TRBV2 | once | TGTGCCAGCAGTGAAGGGACAGGGGTTGGCTACACCTTC | CASSEGTGVGYTF
TRBD1 | 16 | TRBJ2-7 | TRBV7-2 | once | TGTGCCAGCAGCCCGCGCCGGGACAGCCCTTCCTACGAGCAGTACTTC | CASSPRRDSPSYEQYF
TRBD1 | 16 | TRBJ2-7 | TRBV7-2 | . | TGTGCCAGCAGCTTAGACGGGACAGGGTTACCCTACGAGCAGTACTTC | CASSLDGTGLPYEQYF
. | 12 | TRBJ1-6 | TRBV7-3 | . | TGTGCCAGCAGCACAGGGTTATCACCCCTCCACTTT | CASSTGLSPLHF
TRBD1 | 15 | TRBJ1-6 | TRBV5-1 | . | TGCGCCAGCAGCTTGGTCGGGACAGTCAATTCACCCCTCCACTTT | CASSLVGTVNSPLHF
. | 14 | TRBJ2-1 | TRBV30 | . | TGTGCCTGGAGTGGCGGGTCAAGACTCAATGAGCAGTTCTTC | CAWSGGSRLNEQFF
. | 15 | TRBJ1-2 | TRBV4-2 | . | TGTGCCAGCAGCCAAGAGGAACAGGCGAACTATGGCTACACCTTC | CASSQEEQANYGYTF
. | 13 | TRBJ1-2 | TRBV7-2 | . | TGTGCCAGCAGCTTAAGGGGTTTAAATGGCTACACCTTC | CASSLRGLNGYTF
TRBD1 | 14 | TRBJ1-1 | TRBV15 | . | TGTGCCACCTCGTTGGGACAGGGGGTTATTGAAGCTTTCTTT | CATSLGQGVIEAFF